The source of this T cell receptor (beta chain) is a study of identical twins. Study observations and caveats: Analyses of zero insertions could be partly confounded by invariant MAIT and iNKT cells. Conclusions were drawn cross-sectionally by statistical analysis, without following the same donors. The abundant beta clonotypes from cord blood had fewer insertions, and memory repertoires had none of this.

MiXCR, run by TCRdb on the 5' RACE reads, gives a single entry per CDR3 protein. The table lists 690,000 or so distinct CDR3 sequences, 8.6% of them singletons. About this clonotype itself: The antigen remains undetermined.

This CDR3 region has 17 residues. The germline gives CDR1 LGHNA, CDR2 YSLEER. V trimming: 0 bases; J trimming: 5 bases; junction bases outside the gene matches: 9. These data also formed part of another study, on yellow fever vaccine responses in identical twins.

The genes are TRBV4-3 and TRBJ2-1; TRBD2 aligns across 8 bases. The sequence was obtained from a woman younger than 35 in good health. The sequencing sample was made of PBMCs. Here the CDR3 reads CASSQDRVAGFHNEQFF. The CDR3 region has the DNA TGCGCCAGCAGCCAAGATAGGGTAGCGGGATTCCACAATGAGCAGTTCTTC.